The source of this TCR beta chain is a study of T cells in Graves' hyperthyroidism and ophthalmopathy. Overall study: The authors collected peripheral blood at initial diagnosis, before any treatment. Study conclusions and caveats: Also found in blood were most expanded thyroid clonotypes above 0.001.

RNA transcripts gave rise to amplified TCR beta CDR3 regions. HTBI primers were the set used in a first-round RT-PCR of the TCR CDR3. TCRdb independently ran MiXCR on the multiplex PCR reads; one entry per CDR3 protein. The table has some 350,000 distinct CDR3 sequences, 13% to 15% seen once; the top ten hold roughly 19%. The CDR3 runs 12 residues. CDR1 and CDR2 (germline): SGHTA, FQGNSA. On this clonotype itself: The antigen is undetermined.

Diagnosis relied on clinical symptoms, serum thyroxine and TRAb, thyroid ultrasound and orbital computed tomography. About 9.4 ml fresh peripheral blood yielded the PBMCs. Sequencing was carried out using blood. The receptor's source is a woman aged 55-69 years with Graves' ophthalmopathy. This chain uses TRBV7-2 with TRBJ2-7; D may match TRBD1 or TRBD2 (5 bases each). CDR3 loop: CPGTYSSYEQYF. The CDR3 DNA reads TGTCCCGGGACGTATAGCTCCTACGAGCAGTACTTC.